A single sample is the source of the 16 T cell receptor beta chains below, sequenced in a study of blood T cell repertoires in COVID-19. Profiled with immunoSEQ multiplex PCR; TCRdb holds only in-frame clones, not every one. The sample gives 200,000 to 250,000 clones, 86% of which show up once; 6.2% is in the top ten. The sequencing input was peripheral blood. These receptors were taken from a man in his sixties with acute or convalescent COVID-19.

This chain links TRBV9 with TRBJ2-1; tentative D call: TRBD2 (5 bases). CDR3 length equals 15 residues. Trimming took off 0 bases at V and 2 bases at J, with 9 bases between the two ends. Germline CDR1 SGDLS, CDR2 YYNGEE. The CDR3 region is CASSVAAATYNEQFF. In DNA, the CDR3 is TGTGCCAGCAGCGTAGCAGCGGCAACCTACAATGAGCAGTTCTTC.

The V call is TRBV29-1, the J call TRBJ2-3; D perhaps matches TRBD2 (6 bases). Germline-derived CDR1 and CDR2 are SQVTM and ANQGSEA. Trimming removed 4 bases at V and 1 base at J, with 9 bases between. The CDR3 spans 13 residues. CDR3 DNA: TGCAGCGTTGGACTAGGAGGCACAGATACGCAGTATTTT. Its translation: CSVGLGGTDTQYF.

The rearrangement uses TRBV5-5 and TRBJ1-6; D gene unclear. The CDR3 runs 14 residues. In germline, CDR1 is SGHKS, CDR2 YYEKEE (reference sequence). Trimming left V 4 bases short and J 14 bases short, with 19 bases between. CDR3 sequence (DNA): TGTGCCAGCAGCACTTTAGCATCGGTTCGCTCCCTCCACTTT. Translation: CASSTLASVRSLHF.

This chain links TRBV11-3 with TRBJ2-1, with 8 bases fitting TRBD1. The V and J ends lost 5 bases and 8 bases, in that order; junction bases with no gene match: 8. Germline assignment: CDR1 SGHNT and CDR2 YENEEA. This CDR3 is built from 14 residues. CDR3 amino acids: CASSPRTGSDEQFF. The DNA of the CDR3 is TGTGCCAGCAGCCCTCGGACAGGGAGCGATGAGCAGTTCTTC.

The chain uses TRBV13 and TRBJ1-2, with TRBD1 as a possible D gene (6 bases). The V end was cut by 7 bases, the J end by 8 bases, with 26 bases between. Germline CDR1 is PRHDT and CDR2 is FYEKMQ (reference sequence). CDR3 size: 16 residues. This chain's CDR3 is CASTGPAGVKVGGYTF. The CDR3 DNA reads as TGTGCCAGCACGGGCCCAGCAGGGGTCAAAGTTGGCGGCTACACCTTC.

The V gene is TRBV2, the J gene TRBJ2-1, with 12 bases fitting TRBD2. The CDR3 sequence is 14 residues long. Germline V gene lookup returns CDR1 SNHLY and CDR2 FYNNEI. The V gene end was trimmed by 5 bases and the J gene end by 6 bases; junction bases not matched to a gene: 2. CDR3 in amino acids: CASSRLAGANEQFF. The CDR3, as DNA: TGTGCCAGCAGTAGACTAGCGGGAGCCAATGAGCAGTTCTTC.

The chain employs TRBV11-3 and TRBJ2-1, with 11 bases matching TRBD1. The CDR3 extends over 15 amino acids. Germline CDR1 reads SGHNT; CDR2 reads YENEEA. V was pared by 5 bases and J by 7 bases, with 7 bases of the junction left unmatched. CDR3 loop: CASSPQGQGGNEQFF. The CDR3 nucleotides read TGTGCCAGCAGCCCCCAGGGACAGGGGGGGAATGAGCAGTTCTTC.

J is TRBJ2-7 and V is TRBV7-9; D may be TRBD2 (6 bases). This CDR3 contains 13 residues. Trimming shortened V by 1 base and J by 5 bases, and 9 bases separated the two germline ends. Germline V gene sequence: CDR1 SEHNR, CDR2 FQNEAQ (reference sequence). CDR3 sequence reads: CASSLGGVDEQYF. CDR3 coding DNA: TGTGCCAGCAGCTTAGGGGGGGTGGACGAGCAGTACTTC.

J is TRBJ2-3 and V is TRBV28; 10 positions agree with TRBD2. The CDR3 runs to 23 residues. Germline lookup yields CDR1 MDHEN and CDR2 SYDVKM. V was pared by 3 bases and J by 0 bases, with 24 bases of the junction left unmatched. CDR3 sequence: CASSLGIWSGRVSLETSTDTQYF. The CDR3 DNA reads as TGTGCCAGCAGTTTGGGAATTTGGAGCGGGAGGGTGTCCCTTGAGACTAGCACAGATACGCAGTATTTT.

The chain has TRBV14 and TRBJ1-4; D call uncertain. CDR3 length equals 15 residues. Deletions cut 0 bases from V and 5 bases from J, with 10 bases between. Germline CDR1 and CDR2: SGHDN and FVKESK. The chain's CDR3 is CASSQDFGVNEKLFF. The CDR3, as DNA: TGTGCCAGCAGCCAAGATTTCGGGGTGAATGAAAAACTGTTTTTT. The full variable domain, completed using reference TRBV14 and TRBJ1-4, is EAGVTQFPSHSVIEKGQTVTLRCDPISGHDNLYWYRRVMGKEIKFLLHFVKESKQDESGMPNNRFLAERTGGTYSTLKVQPAELEDSGVYFCASSQDFGVNEKLFFGSGTQLSVL.

The sample holds one count of this clone. The CDR3 spells CASSLEGIQPQHF. The CDR3 region has the DNA TGTGCCAGCAGCTTAGAGGGGATTCAGCCCCAGCATTTT. The V call is TRBV7-2, the J call TRBJ1-5, with a weak D call TRBD1 (5 bases). The germline V gene encodes CDR1 SGHTA and CDR2 FQGNSA. With 1 base removed from V and 6 bases from J, the gap between germline ends came to 7 bases. This CDR3 has 13 residues.

This clone was seen only a few times. Other DNA variants within this sample encode the same CDR3. CDR3 in amino acids: CASSLGQGYGYTF. CDR3 nucleotide sequence: TGTGCCAGCAGTTTAGGACAGGGTTACGGCTACACCTTC. V gene TRBV12-3 or TRBV12-4 combines with J gene TRBJ1-2, with 7 positions matching TRBD1. J gave up 8 bases and V 1 base, and 4 bases lay outside the gene matches. The CDR3 covers 13 residues.

The chain joins TRBV18 to TRBJ2-4; possible D gene TRBD2, 5 bases. Trimming cost V 5 bases and J 1 base, with 15 bases left between them. Germline CDR1 is KGHSH and CDR2 is LQKENI. The CDR3 is 16 residues long. The CDR3 coding sequence is TGTGCCAGCTCAACGGGGTCCTCTGTGGCCAAAAACATTCAGTACTTC. It translates to CASSTGSSVAKNIQYF.

V and J are TRBV7-2 and TRBJ2-2; 12 bases map to TRBD1. J lost 5 bases, V lost 5 bases, and 12 bases had no gene match. The CDR3 sequence is 18 residues long. The germline gives CDR1 SGHTA, CDR2 FQGNSA. DNA for the CDR3: TGTGCCAGCAGCCCCCGGGACAGGGGGCTTAGGTTAACCGGGGAGCTGTTTTTT. It is translated as CASSPRDRGLRLTGELFF.

The rearrangement joins TRBV28 to TRBJ2-1; TRBD2 matches at 10 bases. The CDR3 length is 14 residues. V lost 5 bases and J lost 10; bases outside the gene matches: 8. Germline V gene lookup returns CDR1 MDHEN and CDR2 SYDVKM. Here the CDR3 reads CASSRLAGVGEQFF. Written as DNA, the CDR3 is TGTGCCAGCAGTCGCCTAGCGGGAGTGGGGGAGCAGTTCTTC. Variable domain in full (rest from reference TRBV28 and TRBJ2-1): DVKVTQSSRYLVKRTGEKVFLECVQDMDHENMFWYRQDPGLGLRLIYFSYDVKMKEKGDIPEGYSVSREKKERFSLILESASTNQTSMYLCASSRLAGVGEQFFGPGTRLTVL.

In its sample, this clone was seen once. The CDR3 spells CASSKLTGNTEAFF. CDR3 bases: TGTGCCAGCAGCAAACTGACAGGTAACACTGAAGCTTTCTTT. This rearrangement joins TRBV9 to TRBJ1-1, with a possible D match to TRBD1 (6 bases). The ends were cut back, 4 bases at V and 2 bases at J, with 12 bases in the middle. Germline V gene lookup returns CDR1 SGDLS and CDR2 YYNGEE. The CDR3 consists of 14 residues.